This TCR beta chain was obtained from a study of cytomegalovirus exposure and HLA in healthy donors. Study in general: HLA-typed donors contributed around 82 million unique TCRs, which were held in an early data release. Roughly 80% of a few hundred genotyped donors fell in the Caucasian-associated ancestry cluster. Whole-study findings and limits: Cytomegalovirus association was listed for 150 or so TCR beta chains.

PCR used 60 Vbeta primers and 13 Jbeta primers. Per the original data handling: In a later analysis, roughly 10 million of about 80 million unique beta chains occurred in at least two donors. This table comes from immunoSEQ multiplex PCR, and its TCRdb copy is limited to in-frame clones, with some not included. V and J calls and clone size follow that table, whereas D and trimming were derived from the DNA. The sample includes about 130,000 clones, 75% to 85% of them seen just once. This clone was detected a few times. Its specificity is not known. V lost 2 bases to trimming and J lost 4 bases; unmatched junction nucleotides: 3. Germline V gives CDR1 MGHRA, CDR2 YSYEKL. The CDR3 totals 14 residues.

Material for sequencing was PBMCs. This chain connects TRBV4-1 to TRBJ1-1; 8 bases align to TRBD1. This sequence was found in a man aged 25-40 years in good health and CMV-seronegative. CDR3 sequence reads: CASSQQGAVTEAFF. The CDR3, as DNA: TGCGCCAGCAGCCAACAGGGGGCAGTCACTGAAGCTTTCTTT.